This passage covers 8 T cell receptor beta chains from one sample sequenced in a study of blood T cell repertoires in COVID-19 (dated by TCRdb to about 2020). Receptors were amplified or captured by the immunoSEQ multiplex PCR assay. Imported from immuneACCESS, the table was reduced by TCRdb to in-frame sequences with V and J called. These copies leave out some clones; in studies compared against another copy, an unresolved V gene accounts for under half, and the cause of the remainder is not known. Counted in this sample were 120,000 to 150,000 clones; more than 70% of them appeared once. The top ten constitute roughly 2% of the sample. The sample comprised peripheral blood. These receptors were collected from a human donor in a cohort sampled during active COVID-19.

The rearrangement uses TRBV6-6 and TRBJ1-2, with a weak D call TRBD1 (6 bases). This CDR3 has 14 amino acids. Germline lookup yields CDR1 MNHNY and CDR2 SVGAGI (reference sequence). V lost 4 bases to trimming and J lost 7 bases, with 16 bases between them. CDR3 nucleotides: TGTGCCAGCAGTTGGAAGGACAGCGGTCGTGGCTACACCTTC. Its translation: CASSWKDSGRGYTF.

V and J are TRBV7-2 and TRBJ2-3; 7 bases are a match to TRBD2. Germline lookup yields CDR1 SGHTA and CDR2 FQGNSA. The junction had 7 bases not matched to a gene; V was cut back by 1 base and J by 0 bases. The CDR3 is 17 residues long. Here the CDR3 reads CASSLETAGLSTDTQYF. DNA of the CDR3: TGTGCCAGCAGCTTAGAGACAGCGGGGTTAAGCACAGATACGCAGTATTTT. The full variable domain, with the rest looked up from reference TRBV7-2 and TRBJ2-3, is GAGVSQSPSNKVTEKGKDVELRCDPISGHTALYWYRQSLGQGLEFLIYFQGNSAPDKSGLPSDRFSAERTGGSVSTLTIQRTQQEDSAVYLCASSLETAGLSTDTQYFGPGTRLTVL.

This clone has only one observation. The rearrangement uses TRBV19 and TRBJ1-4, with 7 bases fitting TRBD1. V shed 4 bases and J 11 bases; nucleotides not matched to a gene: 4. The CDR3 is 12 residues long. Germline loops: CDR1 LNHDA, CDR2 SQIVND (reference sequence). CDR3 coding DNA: TGTGCCAGTAGTAAAGACAGGGTTAAACTGTTTTTT. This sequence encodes CASSKDRVKLFF.

The CDR3 DNA reads TGCGCCAGCAGTGAGCCCCATGGACAGGGGATTAGCAATCAGCCCCAGCATTTT. This sequence encodes CASSEPHGQGISNQPQHF. V is TRBV10-1 and J is TRBJ1-5; 9 nucleotides match TRBD1. The trim removed 2 bases at V and 0 bases at J, leaving 8 bases unmatched. This CDR3 spans 18 amino acids. In germline, CDR1 is WNHNN, CDR2 SYGVQD (reference sequence).

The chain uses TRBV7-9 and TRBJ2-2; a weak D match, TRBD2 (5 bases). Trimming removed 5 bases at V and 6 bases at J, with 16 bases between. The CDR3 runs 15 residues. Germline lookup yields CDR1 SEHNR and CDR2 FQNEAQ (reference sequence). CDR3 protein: CASSPRTGRAGELFF. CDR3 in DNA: TGTGCCAGCAGCCCCCGAACCGGGCGGGCCGGGGAGCTGTTTTTT.

CDR3 nucleotides: TGTGCCAGCGGGTTTAGCGGGAGTATCAACAATGAGCAGTTCTTC. This codes for CASGFSGSINNEQFF. The V and J genes are TRBV7-2 and TRBJ2-1, with TRBD2 identical over 9 bases. In germline, CDR1 is SGHTA, CDR2 FQGNSA. V shed 8 bases and J 5 bases; nucleotides not matched to a gene: 10. This CDR3 is 15 amino acids long.

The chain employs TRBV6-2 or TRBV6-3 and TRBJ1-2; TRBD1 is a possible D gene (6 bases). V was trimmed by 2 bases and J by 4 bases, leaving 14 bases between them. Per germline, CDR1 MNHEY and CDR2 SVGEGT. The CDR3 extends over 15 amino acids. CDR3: CASSYLGGGSYGYTF. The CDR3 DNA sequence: TGTGCCAGCAGTTACCTCGGGGGGGGCAGCTATGGCTACACCTTC.

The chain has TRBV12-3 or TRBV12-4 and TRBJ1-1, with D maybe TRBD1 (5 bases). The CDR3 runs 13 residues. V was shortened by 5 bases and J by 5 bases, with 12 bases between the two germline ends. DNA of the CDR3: TGTGCCAGCAGTCCCTACGGGGGTACTGAAGCTTTCTTT. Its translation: CASSPYGGTEAFF.